This T cell receptor beta chain was documented in a study of identical twins. This CDR3 is 15 amino acids long. With V trimmed by 5 bases and J by 3 bases, 7 bases remained unmatched. CDR1 SNHLY and CDR2 FYNNEI come from the germline V gene. TCRdb re-called the 5' RACE reads through MiXCR, storing one row per CDR3 protein. The top ten hold around 0.98% of the sample, which has some 660,000 distinct CDR3 sequences, 8.5% to 9.5% seen once. The same specimen was also included in a second study, on yellow fever vaccine responses in identical twins.

Sequenced: PBMCs. The receptor's source is a woman aged 18-29 years in good health. The V and J genes are TRBV2 and TRBJ2-1, with 7 bases identical to TRBD1. The CDR3 DNA sequence: TGTGCCAGCAGTATACAGGGGCAAGGCTACAATGAGCAGTTCTTC. Its protein product is CASSIQGQGYNEQFF. The full variable domain, in which reference TRBV2 and TRBJ2-1 provide the parts outside the CDR3, is EPEVTQTPSHQVTQMGQEVILRCVPISNHLYFYWYRQILGQKVEFLVSFYNNEISEKSEIFDDQFSVERPDGSNFTLKIRSTKLEDSAMYFCASSIQGQGYNEQFFGPGTRLTVL.